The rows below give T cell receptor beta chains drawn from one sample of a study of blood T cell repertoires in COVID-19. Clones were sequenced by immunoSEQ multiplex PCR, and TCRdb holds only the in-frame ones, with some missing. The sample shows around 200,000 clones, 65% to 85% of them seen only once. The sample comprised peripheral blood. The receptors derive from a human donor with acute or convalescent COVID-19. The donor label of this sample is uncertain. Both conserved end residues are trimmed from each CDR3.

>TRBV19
ASKLYTQVNYGYT
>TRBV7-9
ASRVGALGTGELF
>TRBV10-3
AISESGSGGQETQY
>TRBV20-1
SASGQGSFMNTEAF
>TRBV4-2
ASSQASADNSPLH
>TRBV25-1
ASADRVYTEAF
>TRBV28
ASTNWFGTNEKLF
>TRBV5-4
ASSDGTGTIYGYT
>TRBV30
AWTETGPYEQY
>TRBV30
AWSVGGKADTQY
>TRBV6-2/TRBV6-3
ASSYNTGGRKAF
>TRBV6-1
ASSDRLGTGLPREKLF
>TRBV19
ASSTELTYGYT
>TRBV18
ASSRGTGNNEQF
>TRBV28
ASRGQASPNEKLF
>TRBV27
ASSYDFATNEKLF
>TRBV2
ATEDASGSDTQY
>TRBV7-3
ASSQDRGQSYNEQF
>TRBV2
ASSRQGVNEQY
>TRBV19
ASSIRGLAGVTDTQY
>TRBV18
ASSPERQVHYGYT
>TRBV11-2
ASSSVSGTPYEQY
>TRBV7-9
ASSPGGTGGYEQY
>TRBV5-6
ASSLKGTGADYEQY
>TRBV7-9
ATLHGEVGEQF